The sequence of this T cell receptor beta chain was determined in a study of cytomegalovirus exposure and HLA in healthy donors. Study observations and caveats: Further analysis was carried out later, and it showed several of the most significant clusters appearing linked to common viral pathogens.

The V end was cut by 1 base, the J end by 6 bases, with 14 bases between. The CDR3 has 15 residues. CDR1 and CDR2 from the germline V gene are SGHTA and FQGNSA. Primers for the PCR totalled 60 Vbeta and 13 Jbeta. This table comes from immunoSEQ multiplex PCR, and its TCRdb copy is limited to in-frame clones, with some not included. The repertoire holds approximately 150,000 clones, with approximately 73% as singletons. On this clone: The target antigen is unknown.

This receptor was obtained from a young woman in good health and CMV-seropositive. The sample comprised PBMCs. The rearrangement joins TRBV7-2 to TRBJ2-3; possible D gene TRBD2, 6 bases. CDR3 sequence: CASSLEGRRLDTQYF. For the CDR3, the DNA is TGTGCCAGCAGCTTAGAGGGGAGGAGACTTGATACGCAGTATTTT.